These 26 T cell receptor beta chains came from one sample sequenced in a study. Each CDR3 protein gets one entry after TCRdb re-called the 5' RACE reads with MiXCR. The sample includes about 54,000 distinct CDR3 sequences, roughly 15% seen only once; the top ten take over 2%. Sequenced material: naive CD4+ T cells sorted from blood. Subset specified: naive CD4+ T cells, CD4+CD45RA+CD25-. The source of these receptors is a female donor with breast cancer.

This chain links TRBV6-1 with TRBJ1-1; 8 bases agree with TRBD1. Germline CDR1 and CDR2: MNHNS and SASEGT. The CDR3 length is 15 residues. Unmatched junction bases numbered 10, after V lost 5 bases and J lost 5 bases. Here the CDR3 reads CASSPRQGRVTEAFF. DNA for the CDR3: TGTGCCAGCAGTCCACGACAGGGGAGGGTTACTGAAGCTTTCTTT.

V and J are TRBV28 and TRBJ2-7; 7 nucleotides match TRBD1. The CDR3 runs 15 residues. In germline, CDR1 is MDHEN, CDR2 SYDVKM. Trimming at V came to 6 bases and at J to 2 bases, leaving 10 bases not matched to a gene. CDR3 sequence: CASRFITGAPYEQYF. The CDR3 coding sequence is TGTGCCAGCAGATTTATAACAGGGGCACCCTACGAGCAGTACTTC.

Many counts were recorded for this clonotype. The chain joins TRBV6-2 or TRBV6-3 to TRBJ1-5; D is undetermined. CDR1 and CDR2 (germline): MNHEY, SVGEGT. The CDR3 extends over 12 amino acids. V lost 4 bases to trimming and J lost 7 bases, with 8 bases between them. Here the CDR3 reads CASSSPRQPQHF. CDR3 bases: TGTGCCAGCAGTTCCCCACGGCAGCCCCAGCATTTT.

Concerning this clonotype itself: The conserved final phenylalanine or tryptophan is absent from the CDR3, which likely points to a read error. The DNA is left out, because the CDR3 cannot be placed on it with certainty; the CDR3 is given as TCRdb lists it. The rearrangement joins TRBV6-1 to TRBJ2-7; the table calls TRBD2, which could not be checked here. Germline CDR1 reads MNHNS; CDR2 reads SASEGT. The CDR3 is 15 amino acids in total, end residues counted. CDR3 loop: CASSENAAGSYEQHS.

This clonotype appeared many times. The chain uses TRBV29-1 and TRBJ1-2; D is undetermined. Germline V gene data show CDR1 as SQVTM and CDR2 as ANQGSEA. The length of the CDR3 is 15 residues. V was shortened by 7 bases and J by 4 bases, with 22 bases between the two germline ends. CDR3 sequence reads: CSAGRVDSEAYGYTF. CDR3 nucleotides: TGCAGCGCGGGTCGGGTTGATTCAGAAGCCTATGGCTACACCTTC.

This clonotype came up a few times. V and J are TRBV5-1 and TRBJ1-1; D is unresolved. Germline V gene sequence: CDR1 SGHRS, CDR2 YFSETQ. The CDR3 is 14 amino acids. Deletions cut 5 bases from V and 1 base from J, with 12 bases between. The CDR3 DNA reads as TGCGCCAGCAGGCATGAAGTAGAGAACACTGAAGCTTTCTTT. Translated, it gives CASRHEVENTEAFF.

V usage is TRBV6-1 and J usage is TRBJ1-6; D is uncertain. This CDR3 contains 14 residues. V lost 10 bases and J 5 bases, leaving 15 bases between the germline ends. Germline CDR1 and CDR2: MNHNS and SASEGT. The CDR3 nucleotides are TGTGCCACAAAAACCGGGCCCAATAATTCACCCCTCCACTTT. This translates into CATKTGPNNSPLHF.

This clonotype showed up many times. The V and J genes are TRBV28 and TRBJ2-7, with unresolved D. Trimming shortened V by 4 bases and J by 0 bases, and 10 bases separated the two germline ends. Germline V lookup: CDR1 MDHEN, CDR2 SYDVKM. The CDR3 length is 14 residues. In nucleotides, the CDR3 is TGTGCCAGCAGTTCGTACCCTAGCTCCTACGAGCAGTACTTC. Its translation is CASSSYPSSYEQYF.

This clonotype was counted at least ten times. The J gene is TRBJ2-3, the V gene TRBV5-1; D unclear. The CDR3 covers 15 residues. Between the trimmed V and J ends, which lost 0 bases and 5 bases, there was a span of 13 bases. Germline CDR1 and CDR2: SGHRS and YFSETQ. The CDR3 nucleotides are TGCGCCAGCAGCTTGGCCCCTTCTCTGGGAGATACGCAGTATTTT. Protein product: CASSLAPSLGDTQYF.

The CDR3 DNA sequence: TGTGCCAGCAGCTTAGGTAGCGGGGGTTACGAGCAGTACTTC. It encodes CASSLGSGGYEQYF. The gene calls are TRBV7-9 and TRBJ2-7, with TRBD2 matching over 9 bases. The germline gives CDR1 SEHNR, CDR2 FQNEAQ (reference sequence). CDR3 length: 14 residues. J was trimmed by 4 bases and V by 1 base; bases with no gene match: 2.

The DNA for the CDR3 is TGTGCCAGCAGCTTAGATCAGGGGGGCTACACCTTC. It yields the protein CASSLDQGGYTF. The rearrangement links TRBV11-3 to TRBJ1-2, with D perhaps TRBD1 (6 bases). The CDR3 covers 12 residues. V was shortened by 0 bases and J by 8 bases, with 7 bases between the two germline ends. Germline V gene sequence: CDR1 SGHNT, CDR2 YENEEA.

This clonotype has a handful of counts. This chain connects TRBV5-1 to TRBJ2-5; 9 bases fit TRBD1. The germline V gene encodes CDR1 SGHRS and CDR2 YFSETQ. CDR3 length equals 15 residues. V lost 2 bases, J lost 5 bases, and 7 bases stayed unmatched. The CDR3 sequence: CASSFNGQGWETQYF. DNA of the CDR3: TGCGCCAGCAGCTTCAACGGACAGGGGTGGGAGACCCAGTACTTC.

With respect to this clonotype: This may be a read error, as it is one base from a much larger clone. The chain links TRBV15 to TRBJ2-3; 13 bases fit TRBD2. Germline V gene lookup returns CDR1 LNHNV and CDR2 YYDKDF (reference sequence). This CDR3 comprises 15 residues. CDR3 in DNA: TGTGCCGCCAGCACCCGGACTAGCGGGAGAGATACGCAGTATTTT. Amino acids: CAASTRTSGRDTQYF.

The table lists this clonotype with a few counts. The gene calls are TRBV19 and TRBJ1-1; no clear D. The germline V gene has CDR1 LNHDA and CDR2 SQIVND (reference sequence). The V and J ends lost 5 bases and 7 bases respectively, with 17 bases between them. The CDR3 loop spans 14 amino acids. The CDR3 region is CASSPLGLAHEAFF. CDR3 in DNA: TGTGCCAGTAGTCCCCTTGGCCTTGCTCATGAAGCTTTCTTT.

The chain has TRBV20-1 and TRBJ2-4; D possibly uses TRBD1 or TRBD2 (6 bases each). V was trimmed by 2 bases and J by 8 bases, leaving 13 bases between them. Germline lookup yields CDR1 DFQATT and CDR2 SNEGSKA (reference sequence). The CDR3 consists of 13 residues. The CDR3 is CSARSGAPDIQYF. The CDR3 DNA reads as TGCAGTGCTAGATCGGGGGCGCCGGACATTCAGTACTTC.

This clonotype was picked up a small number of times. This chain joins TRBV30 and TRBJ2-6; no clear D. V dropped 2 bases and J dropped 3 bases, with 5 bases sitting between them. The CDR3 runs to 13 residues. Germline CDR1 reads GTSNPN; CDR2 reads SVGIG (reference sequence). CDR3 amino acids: CAWSLSGANVLTF. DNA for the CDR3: TGTGCCTGGAGTCTGAGTGGGGCCAACGTCCTGACTTTC.

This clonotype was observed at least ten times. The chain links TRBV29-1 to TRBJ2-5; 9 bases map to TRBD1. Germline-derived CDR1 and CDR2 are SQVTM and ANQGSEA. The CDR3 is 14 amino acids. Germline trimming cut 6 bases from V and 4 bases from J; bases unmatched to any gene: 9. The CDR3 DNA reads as TGCAGCGTCGGGACAGGGTCGAAGGGAGAGACCCAGTACTTC. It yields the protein CSVGTGSKGETQYF.

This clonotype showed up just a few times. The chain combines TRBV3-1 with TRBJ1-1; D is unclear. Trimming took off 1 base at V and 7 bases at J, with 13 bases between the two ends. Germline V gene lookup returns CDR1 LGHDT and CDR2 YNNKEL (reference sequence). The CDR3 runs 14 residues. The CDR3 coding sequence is TGTGCCAGCAGCCAAGGGACTTTAGGACGTGAAGCTTTCTTT. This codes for CASSQGTLGREAFF.

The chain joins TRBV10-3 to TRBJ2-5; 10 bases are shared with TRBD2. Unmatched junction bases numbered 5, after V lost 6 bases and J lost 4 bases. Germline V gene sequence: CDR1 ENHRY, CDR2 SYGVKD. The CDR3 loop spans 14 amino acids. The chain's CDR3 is CAIRQGLATETQYF. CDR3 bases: TGTGCCATCAGGCAGGGACTAGCGACAGAGACCCAGTACTTC.

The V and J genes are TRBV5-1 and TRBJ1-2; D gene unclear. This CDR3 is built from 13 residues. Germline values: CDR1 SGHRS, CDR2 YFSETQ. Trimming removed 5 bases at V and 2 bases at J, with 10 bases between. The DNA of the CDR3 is TGCGCCAGCAGTGGTGAAAGCAACTATGGCTACACCTTC. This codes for CASSGESNYGYTF.

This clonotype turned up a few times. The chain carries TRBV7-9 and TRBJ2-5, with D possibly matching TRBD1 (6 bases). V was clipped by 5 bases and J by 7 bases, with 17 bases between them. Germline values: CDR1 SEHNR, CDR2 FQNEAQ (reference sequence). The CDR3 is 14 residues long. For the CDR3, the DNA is TGTGCCAGCAGCCCGCCCAGGGGATCGGGGACCCAGTACTTC. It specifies CASSPPRGSGTQYF.

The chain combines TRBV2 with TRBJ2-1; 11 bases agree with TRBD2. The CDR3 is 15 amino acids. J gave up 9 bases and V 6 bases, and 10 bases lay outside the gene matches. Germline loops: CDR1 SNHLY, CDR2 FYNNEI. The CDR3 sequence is CASSLTSGSRTEQFF. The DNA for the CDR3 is TGTGCCAGCAGCCTCACTAGCGGGAGTAGAACTGAGCAGTTCTTC.

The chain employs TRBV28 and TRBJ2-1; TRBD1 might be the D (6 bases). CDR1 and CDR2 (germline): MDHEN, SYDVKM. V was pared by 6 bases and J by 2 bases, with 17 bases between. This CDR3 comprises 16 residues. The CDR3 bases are TGTGCCAGCAGCACTAACTACAGGGCAGCCTACAATGAGCAGTTCTTC. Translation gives CASSTNYRAAYNEQFF.

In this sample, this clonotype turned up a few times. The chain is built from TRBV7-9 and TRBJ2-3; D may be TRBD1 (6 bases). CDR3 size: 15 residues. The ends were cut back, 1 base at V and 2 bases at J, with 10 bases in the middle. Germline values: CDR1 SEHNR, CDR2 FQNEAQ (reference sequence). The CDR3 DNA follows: TGTGCCAGCAGCTTAGGGGACACCCTCACAGATACGCAGTATTTT. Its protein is CASSLGDTLTDTQYF.

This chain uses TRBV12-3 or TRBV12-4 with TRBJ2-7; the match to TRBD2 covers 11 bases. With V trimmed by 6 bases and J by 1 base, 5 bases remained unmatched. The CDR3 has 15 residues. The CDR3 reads CASRSGLAVSYEQYF. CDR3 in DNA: TGTGCCAGCAGATCGGGACTAGCGGTTTCCTACGAGCAGTACTTC.

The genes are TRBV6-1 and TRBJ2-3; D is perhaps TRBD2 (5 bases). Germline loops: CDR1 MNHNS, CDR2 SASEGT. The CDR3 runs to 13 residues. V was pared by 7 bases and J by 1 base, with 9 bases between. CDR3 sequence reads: CASMRVGTDTQYF. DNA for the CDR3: TGTGCCAGCATGCGGGTAGGCACAGATACGCAGTATTTT.